Only a few counts were recorded for the clone carrying this T cell receptor beta chain. The antigen is unknown. Both 60 Vbeta primers and 13 Jbeta primers went into the PCR. Sequencing used immunoSEQ multiplex PCR; TCRdb keeps in-frame clones, though not all of them. The table records 95,000 to 150,000 clones, about three quarters of them present only once. The data belong to a study of cytomegalovirus exposure and HLA in healthy donors. General study results and limits: What was likely a sequencing artifact was a cluster of highly shared sequence variants. For most TCR sequences rarity was the rule, although some public TCRs occurred in many donors. Per published accounts, TCR beta sequences correctly predicted the HLA-A and HLA-B alleles of most subjects.

Sample: PBMCs. The source of this sequence is a woman in her 40s in good health and CMV-seropositive.

The CDR3 protein is CASSQRRRTEAFF. CDR3 coding DNA: TGCGCCAGCAGCCAAAGACGGAGGACTGAAGCTTTCTTT. The V gene is TRBV4-3, the J gene TRBJ1-1; D remains ambiguous. This CDR3 is built from 13 residues. Looked up from germline, CDR1 is LGHNA and CDR2 is YSLEER. The V end was cut by 2 bases, the J end by 5 bases, with 9 bases between.